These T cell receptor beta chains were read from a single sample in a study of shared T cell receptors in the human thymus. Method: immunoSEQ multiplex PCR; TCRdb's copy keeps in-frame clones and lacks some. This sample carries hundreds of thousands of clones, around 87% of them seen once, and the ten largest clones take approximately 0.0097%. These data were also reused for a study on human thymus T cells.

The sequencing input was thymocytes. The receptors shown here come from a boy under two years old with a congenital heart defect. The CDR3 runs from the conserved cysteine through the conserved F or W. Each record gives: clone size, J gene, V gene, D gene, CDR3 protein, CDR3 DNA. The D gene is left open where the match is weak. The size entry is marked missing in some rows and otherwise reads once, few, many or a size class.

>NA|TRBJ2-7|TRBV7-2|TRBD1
CASSFKDGTGGDEQYF
TGTGCCAGCAGCTTTAAGGATGGTACAGGGGGCGACGAGCAGTACTTC
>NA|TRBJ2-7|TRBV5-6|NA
CASPFGLGSNEQYF
TGTGCCAGCCCCTTTGGACTGGGTTCTAACGAGCAGTACTTC
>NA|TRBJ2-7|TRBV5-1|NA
CASSLVTAAYRGSSYEQYF
TGCGCCAGCAGCTTGGTCACGGCGGCCTACCGAGGCAGCTCCTACGAGCAGTACTTC
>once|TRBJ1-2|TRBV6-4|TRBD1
CASRTGDGYTF
TGTGCCAGCAGGACAGGGGATGGCTACACCTTC
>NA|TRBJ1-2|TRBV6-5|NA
CASAEGYGYGYTF
TGTGCCAGCGCGGAGGGATACGGCTATGGCTACACCTTC
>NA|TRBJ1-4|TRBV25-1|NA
CASSEQGMKEKLFF
TGTGCCAGCAGTGAACAGGGGATGAAAGAAAAACTGTTTTTT
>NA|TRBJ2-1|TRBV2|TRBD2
CASSEYWGGALLEQFF
TGTGCCAGCAGTGAGTATTGGGGGGGTGCCCTCTTGGAGCAGTTCTTC
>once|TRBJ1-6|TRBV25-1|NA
CASSGRRNSPLHF
TGTGCCAGCAGTGGGAGGCGCAATTCACCCCTCCACTTT
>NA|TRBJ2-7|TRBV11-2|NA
CASSYYRQGGSEQYF
TGTGCCAGCAGCTACTACCGACAGGGAGGCTCCGAGCAGTACTTC
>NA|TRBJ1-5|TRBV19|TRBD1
CASSIWDSNQPQHF
TGTGCCAGTAGTATATGGGACAGTAATCAGCCCCAGCATTTT
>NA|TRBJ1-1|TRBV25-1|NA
CASKYRVGRNTEAFF
TGTGCCAGCAAATACAGGGTGGGGCGGAACACTGAAGCTTTCTTT
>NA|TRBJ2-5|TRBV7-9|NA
CASSSGPRRQETQYF
TGTGCCAGCAGCTCAGGCCCACGGAGGCAAGAGACCCAGTACTTC
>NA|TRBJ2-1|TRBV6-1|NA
CASSTRVRSYNEQFF
TGTGCCAGCAGCACCAGGGTCCGTTCCTACAATGAGCAGTTCTTC
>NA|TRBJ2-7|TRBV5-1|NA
CASTWGGLSYEQYF
TGCGCCAGCACCTGGGGGGGGCTCTCCTACGAGCAGTACTTC
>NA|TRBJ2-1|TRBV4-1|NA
CASSSHCNEQFF
TGCGCCAGCAGTTCCCACTGCAATGAGCAGTTCTTC
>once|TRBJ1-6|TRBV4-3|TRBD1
CASSQIHRDRGRSYNSPLHF
TGCGCCAGCAGCCAGATTCACCGGGACAGGGGTCGTTCCTATAATTCACCCCTCCACTTT
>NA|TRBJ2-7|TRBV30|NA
CAWSVFTYEQYF
TGTGCCTGGAGTGTATTTACTTACGAGCAGTACTTC
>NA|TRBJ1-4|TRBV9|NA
CASSVTGRANEKLFF
TGTGCCAGCAGTGTCACAGGGCGGGCTAATGAAAAACTGTTTTTT
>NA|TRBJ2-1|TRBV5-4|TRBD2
CASSLELAGGPGNEQFF
TGTGCCAGCAGCTTGGAACTAGCGGGAGGGCCTGGAAATGAGCAGTTCTTC
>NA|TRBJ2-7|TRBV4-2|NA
CASSQDPRRRITREQYF
TGTGCCAGCAGCCAGGACCCGAGACGGAGGATTACTAGGGAGCAGTACTTC
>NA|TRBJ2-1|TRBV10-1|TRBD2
CASSATREEGREQFF
TGCGCCAGCAGTGCCACACGGGAGGAGGGCCGTGAGCAGTTCTTC
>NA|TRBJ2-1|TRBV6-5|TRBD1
CASSQETGDNEQFF
TGTGCCAGCAGCCAAGAGACAGGGGACAATGAGCAGTTCTTC